The next 9 T cell receptor beta chains were all read from a single sample in a study of blood T cell repertoires in COVID-19. Measured with immunoSEQ multiplex PCR; TCRdb has only the in-frame clones, and not every one. The sample records 100,000 to 150,000 clones, about 86% being singletons. Sequencing input: PBMCs or T cells enriched from blood (not recorded which). The origin of the receptors is a man in his forties with acute COVID-19.

The chain recombines TRBV5-1 with TRBJ1-2, with D uncertain. This CDR3 region has 16 residues. V shed 4 bases and J shed 7 bases, with 23 bases lying between them. Looked up from germline, CDR1 is SGHRS and CDR2 is YFSETQ. The CDR3 DNA is TGCGCCAGCAGCCCACACCTAAAGGAGGATTACCCTGGCTACACCTTC. It translates to CASSPHLKEDYPGYTF.

The chain recombines TRBV5-1 with TRBJ2-5; D unclear. V lost 0 bases, J lost 4 bases, and 7 bases lay in between. CDR1 is SGHRS, CDR2 YFSETQ, per germline. This CDR3 spans 13 amino acids. CDR3 coding DNA: TGCGCCAGCAGCTTGGGGAGTACAGAGACCCAGTACTTC. It codes for CASSLGSTETQYF.

V usage is TRBV2 and J usage is TRBJ2-1, with TRBD2 matching 7 bases. V shed 1 base and J 15 bases; nucleotides not matched to a gene: 9. The CDR3 covers 13 residues. Germline V gene lookup returns CDR1 SNHLY and CDR2 FYNNEI. CDR3 nucleotides: TGTGCCAGCAGTGAAGAAGGGCTGCGGGGGTGGTTCTTC. Amino acids: CASSEEGLRGWFF.

This chain links TRBV7-9 with TRBJ1-2, with TRBD1 matching 7 bases. Per germline, CDR1 SEHNR and CDR2 FQNEAQ (reference sequence). The ends lost 1 base at V and 4 bases at J; junction bases unmatched: 3. The CDR3 runs to 14 residues. CDR3 region: CASSLGQGGYGYTF. CDR3 coding DNA: TGTGCCAGCAGCTTAGGACAGGGAGGCTATGGCTACACCTTC.

The chain employs TRBV6-2 or TRBV6-3 and TRBJ1-5; 7 positions match TRBD1. The trim removed 6 bases at V and 0 bases at J, leaving 11 bases unmatched. Germline values: CDR1 MNHEY, CDR2 SVGEGT. The CDR3 loop spans 17 amino acids. CDR3 residues: CASSPYPTGHSNQPQHF. The CDR3, as DNA: TGTGCCAGCAGCCCTTACCCGACAGGGCATAGCAATCAGCCCCAGCATTTT.

In DNA, the CDR3 is TGCAGCGCAGCTGGGGGGAGCGGGAAGGGCACAGATACGCAGTATTTT. Its protein is CSAAGGSGKGTDTQYF. The rearrangement joins TRBV29-1 to TRBJ2-3; 7 bases fit TRBD2. Germline lookup yields CDR1 SQVTM and CDR2 ANQGSEA. With 7 bases clipped from V and 1 base from J, the junction kept 14 bases outside the gene matches. This CDR3 comprises 16 residues.

The chain joins TRBV9 to TRBJ1-6; D unclear. CDR1 SGDLS and CDR2 YYNGEE come from the germline V gene. V was trimmed by 0 bases and J by 10 bases, leaving 14 bases between them. The CDR3 is made up of 15 amino acids. The CDR3 nucleotides are TGTGCCAGCAGCGTAGGAGGGAGAAGAGGGTCACCCCTCCACTTT. This encodes CASSVGGRRGSPLHF.

The chain uses TRBV9 and TRBJ1-3, with D possibly being TRBD1 (5 bases). Germline V gene lookup returns CDR1 SGDLS and CDR2 YYNGEE. The CDR3 consists of 16 residues. Trimming took 3 bases from V and 3 from J, leaving 16 bases between them. The CDR3 region has the DNA TGTGCCAGCAGCGCCTCGGTCACGGGGGGTGGAAACACCATATATTTT. It encodes CASSASVTGGGNTIYF.

J is TRBJ2-5 and V is TRBV25-1; 11 bases agree with TRBD1. CDR1 is MGHDK and CDR2 is SYGVNS in the germline V gene. This CDR3 has 14 amino acids. The V segment lost 5 bases and the J segment 5 bases; nucleotides outside the gene matches: 4. The CDR3 nucleotides read TGTGCCAGCAGTATGGACAGGGGGCTTGAGACCCAGTACTTC. Translating gives CASSMDRGLETQYF.